This T cell receptor (beta chain) originates from a study of blood T cell repertoires in COVID-19. The CDR3 spans 14 residues. Losses at the gene ends were 5 bases for V and 5 bases for J; bases not matched to a gene: 9. CDR1 and CDR2 from the germline V gene are SEHNR and FQNEAQ (reference sequence). Measured with immunoSEQ multiplex PCR; TCRdb has only the in-frame clones, and not every one. In the table there are around 130,000 clones, roughly 84% of which are singletons. The chain is built from TRBV7-9 and TRBJ2-7; TRBD1 agrees at 7 bases. This receptor was obtained from a man aged 55 to 70 with acute or convalescent COVID-19. Sequencing used peripheral blood. The CDR3 here is CASSHPGQLNEQYF. The CDR3 coding sequence is TGTGCCAGCAGCCACCCGGGACAGCTTAACGAGCAGTACTTC.